These 21 T cell receptor beta chains came from one sample sequenced in a study of graft-versus-host responses after intestinal transplantation. Assay: immunoSEQ multiplex PCR; the TCRdb copy retains only in-frame clones and omits some. The sample includes about 97,000 clones, more than 80% of them seen just once. The input for sequencing was PBMCs, taken about 460 days after intestinal transplant. The origin of the receptors is a human patient who received an intestinal transplant, so some T cells may come from the graft donor.

The V gene is TRBV7-9, the J gene TRBJ2-7; unclear D gene. This CDR3 region has 13 residues. Germline V gene data show CDR1 as SEHNR and CDR2 as FQNEAQ (reference sequence). V lost 0 bases, J lost 3 bases, and 6 bases lay in between. CDR3 DNA sequence: TGTGCCAGCAGCTTAGCGGGCGGCTACGAGCAGTACTTC. Its protein product is CASSLAGGYEQYF.

The chain uses TRBV6-1 and TRBJ1-1, with TRBD1 matching over 8 bases. V dropped 5 bases and J dropped 1; count of bases not matched to a gene: 6. The CDR3 loop spans 15 amino acids. Germline values: CDR1 MNHNS, CDR2 SASEGT. CDR3 amino acids: CASSNMDRANTEAFF. Written as DNA, the CDR3 is TGTGCCAGCAGTAATATGGACAGGGCGAACACTGAAGCTTTCTTT.

This chain links TRBV29-1 with TRBJ2-2; unclear D gene. CDR1 SQVTM and CDR2 ANQGSEA come from the germline V gene. The CDR3 is made up of 11 amino acids. Trimming removed 1 base at V and 6 bases at J, with 3 bases between. The CDR3 is CSVEGSGELFF. The DNA for the CDR3 is TGCAGCGTTGAAGGATCCGGGGAGCTGTTTTTT.

The chain joins TRBV15 to TRBJ1-5, with D uncertain. Germline V gene sequence: CDR1 LNHNV, CDR2 YYDKDF (reference sequence). This CDR3 comprises 12 residues. V dropped 3 bases and J dropped 8 bases, with 8 bases sitting between them. CDR3 sequence: CATSRFSEPQHF. The CDR3 region has the DNA TGTGCCACCAGCAGGTTTAGCGAGCCCCAGCATTTT.

In its sample, this clone was seen once. The chain is built from TRBV7-9 and TRBJ1-2, with D perhaps TRBD1 (6 bases). With 5 bases removed from V and 9 bases from J, the gap between germline ends came to 13 bases. Germline V gives CDR1 SEHNR, CDR2 FQNEAQ (reference sequence). This CDR3 comprises 12 residues. The chain's CDR3 is CASSQNRESYTF. In nucleotides, the CDR3 is TGTGCCAGCAGCCAAAACAGGGAGAGCTACACCTTC. The full variable domain, in which reference TRBV7-9 and TRBJ1-2 provide the parts outside the CDR3, is DTGVSQNPRHKITKRGQNVTFRCDPISEHNRLYWYRQTLGQGPEFLTYFQNEAQLEKSRLLSDRFSAERPKGSFSTLEIQRTEQGDSAMYLCASSQNRESYTFGSGTRLTVV.

This clone was counted only a few times. DNA of the CDR3: TGTGCCAGCAGGGCCCCGCGGCAGGGGGGTGGAAACACCATATATTTT. Translated: CASRAPRQGGGNTIYF. The chain uses TRBV21-1 and TRBJ1-3; the D call TRBD1 from the table was never checked on the DNA. TRBV21-1 has pseudogene status. The CDR3 consists of 16 residues.

The chain is built from TRBV19 and TRBJ1-1; 7 bases are shared with TRBD1. Germline CDR1 is LNHDA and CDR2 is SQIVND (reference sequence). The CDR3 runs 14 residues. V was pared by 5 bases and J by 4 bases, with 7 bases of the junction left unmatched. In DNA form, the CDR3 reads TGTGCCAGTAGTCAGGGGGGGTTGGGCACTGAAGCTTTCTTT. Its translation is CASSQGGLGTEAFF.

V is TRBV9 and J is TRBJ2-2; D uncertain. The germline V gene has CDR1 SGDLS and CDR2 YYNGEE. This CDR3 region has 16 residues. V was pared by 0 bases and J by 0 bases, with 9 bases between. Here the CDR3 reads CASSVVGTSNTGELFF. CDR3 coding DNA: TGTGCCAGCAGCGTAGTTGGCACCTCGAACACCGGGGAGCTGTTTTTT.

V is TRBV10-3 and J is TRBJ2-3; 8 bases match TRBD2. The CDR3 is 17 amino acids. The junction had 13 bases not matched to a gene; V was cut back by 3 bases and J by 5 bases. The germline CDR1 and CDR2 sequences are ENHRY and SYGVKD. CDR3 protein: CAISDPPSGGPRDTQYF. The CDR3 DNA follows: TGTGCCATCAGTGACCCCCCCAGCGGGGGTCCCCGAGATACGCAGTATTTT.

The rearrangement uses TRBV5-1 and TRBJ1-2; D is undetermined. This CDR3 comprises 14 residues. The ends were cut back, 0 bases at V and 6 bases at J, with 12 bases in the middle. The germline V gene has CDR1 SGHRS and CDR2 YFSETQ. This chain's CDR3 is CASSLAPSEDGYTF. The DNA of the CDR3 is TGCGCCAGCAGCTTGGCCCCCTCGGAGGATGGCTACACCTTC.

The chain has TRBV4-1 and TRBJ1-5, with D possibly TRBD1 on 5 matching bases. Germline lookup yields CDR1 MGHRA and CDR2 YSYEKL. The V end lost 4 bases, the J end lost 6 bases, and 22 bases lay between the germline ends. The CDR3 covers 17 residues. DNA of the CDR3: TGCGCCAGCAGCCCTAGCCCCGGGAACGAGGGGAGTCAGCCCCAGCATTTT. The encoded protein is CASSPSPGNEGSQPQHF.

The gene calls are TRBV5-6 and TRBJ2-7; a weak D match, TRBD1 (6 bases). V was trimmed by 4 bases and J by 12 bases, leaving 20 bases between them. The germline V gene encodes CDR1 SGHDT and CDR2 YYEEEE. This CDR3 contains 13 residues. In DNA form, the CDR3 reads TGTGCCAGCAGCATGGGAACAGGGTCGGCGAGGTACTTC. The encoded protein is CASSMGTGSARYF.

The V gene is TRBV5-1, the J gene TRBJ1-2; 7 nucleotides match TRBD1. Germline V gene data show CDR1 as SGHRS and CDR2 as YFSETQ. Trimming removed 2 bases from V and 2 bases from J; junction bases left unmatched: 6. The CDR3 totals 15 residues. CDR3 protein: CASSFQPGQNYGYTF. In DNA form, the CDR3 reads TGCGCCAGCAGCTTCCAACCGGGACAGAACTATGGCTACACCTTC.

This chain links TRBV11-2 with TRBJ2-1; no definite D call. This CDR3 has 9 residues. Germline loops: CDR1 SGHAT, CDR2 FQNNGV. Trimming removed 10 bases at V and 4 bases at J, with 2 bases between. In nucleotides, the CDR3 is TGTGCCACTTACAATGAGCAGTTCTTC. Residues: CATYNEQFF. The full variable domain, its missing parts supplied by reference TRBV11-2 and TRBJ2-1, is EAGVAQSPRYKIIEKRQSVAFWCNPISGHATLYWYQQILGQGPKLLIQFQNNGVVDDSQLPKDRFSAERLKGVDSTLKIQPAKLEDSAVYLCATYNEQFFGPGTRLTVL.

This clone was counted once. V is TRBV7-3 and J is TRBJ2-5, with D tentatively TRBD2 (7 bases). The J call may not be correct, given that the DNA end is closer to TRBJ2-7. This CDR3 spans 15 amino acids. The germline V gene encodes CDR1 SGHTA and CDR2 FQGTGA. The CDR3 region has the DNA TGTGCCAGCAGCTTAAGGGGGGGCCACACCTACGAGCAGTACTTC. Amino acids: CASSLRGGHTYEQYF.

The gene calls are TRBV2 and TRBJ2-3; no definite D call. The CDR3 length is 11 residues. CDR1 and CDR2 (germline): SNHLY, FYNNEI. Trimming took off 6 bases at V and 3 bases at J, with 4 bases between the two ends. CDR3 nucleotide sequence: TGTGCCAGCAGACTTACAGATACGCAGTATTTT. Its protein product is CASRLTDTQYF.

The chain is built from TRBV18 and TRBJ2-7; no reliable D call. The length of the CDR3 is 13 residues. Germline V gene lookup returns CDR1 KGHSH and CDR2 LQKENI. V shed 2 bases and J shed 2 bases, with 7 bases lying between them. The CDR3 region has the DNA TGTGCCAGCTCACCAACCGCGACCTACGAGCAGTACTTC. This sequence encodes CASSPTATYEQYF. The full variable domain, rest sourced from reference TRBV18 and TRBJ2-7, is NAGVMQNPRHLVRRRGQEARLRCSPMKGHSHVYWYRQLPEEGLKFMVYLQKENIIDESGMPKERFSAEFPKEGPSILRIQQVVRGDSAAYFCASSPTATYEQYFGPGTRLTVT.

On this clone itself: Other DNA sequences within the sample encode an identical CDR3. The V gene is TRBV5-4, the J gene TRBJ2-5; D is undetermined. There are 11 residues in the CDR3. Trimming stripped 0 bases from V and 5 bases from J, with 2 bases between. CDR1 is SGHNT, CDR2 YYREEE, per germline (reference sequence). The CDR3, as DNA: TGTGCCAGCAGCTTGGCGGAGACCCAGTACTTC. It codes for CASSLAETQYF.

V and J are TRBV13 and TRBJ1-1; 7 bases match TRBD1. The CDR3 consists of 15 residues. J lost 5 bases, V lost 5 bases, and 11 bases had no gene match. Germline V gives CDR1 PRHDT, CDR2 FYEKMQ (reference sequence). The CDR3 bases are TGTGCCAGCAGCCTATTACAGGGGAAGGAGACTGAAGCTTTCTTT. Translated: CASSLLQGKETEAFF.

This rearrangement joins TRBV11-2 to TRBJ2-7; 9 bases line up with TRBD1. After removal of 0 bases from V and 4 bases from J, the junction contained 7 bases not matched to a gene. CDR3 length: 16 residues. The germline V gene has CDR1 SGHAT and CDR2 FQNNGV. The CDR3: CASSLDYGTGSYEQYF. DNA for the CDR3: TGTGCCAGCAGCTTAGATTATGGGACAGGGAGTTACGAGCAGTACTTC.

The chain uses TRBV5-1 and TRBJ2-4, with D hard to call. The CDR3 has 11 amino acids. With 1 base removed from V and 4 bases from J, the gap between germline ends came to 0 bases. Germline V gives CDR1 SGHRS, CDR2 YFSETQ. For the CDR3, the DNA is TGCGCCAGCAGCTTGAAAAACATTCAGTACTTC. As protein: CASSLKNIQYF.